This TCR beta chain was captured in a study of blood T cell repertoires in COVID-19. Study as a whole: COVID-19 samples collected from the United States, Italy and Spain covered acute and convalescent phases. T cells, B-cell-depleted T cells, or PBMCs provided the cDNA or gDNA that served as material.

As originally analysed: Reference gene primer amplification gave estimated nucleated cell counts. Method: immunoSEQ multiplex PCR; TCRdb's copy keeps in-frame clones and lacks some. V and J calls and clone size are copied from that table; D and trimming were computed from the DNA. This table has 50,000 to 70,000 clones, 80% to 95% appearing once. Trimming took 4 bases from V and 0 from J, leaving 8 bases between them. The CDR3 runs 14 residues. CDR1 MDHEN and CDR2 SYDVKM come from the germline V gene. The TCR sequence derives from a human donor with active COVID-19. The donor label of this sample is uncertain. Sequences were obtained from peripheral blood. This chain uses TRBV28 with TRBJ2-3; D may be TRBD2 (6 bases). CDR3 bases: TGTGCCAGCAGTTGGGGACTTAGCACAGATACGCAGTATTTT. Amino acids: CASSWGLSTDTQYF.